The rows below give T cell receptor beta chains drawn from one sample of a study of cytomegalovirus exposure and HLA in healthy donors. Assay used: immunoSEQ multiplex PCR; TCRdb lists only in-frame clones, some missing. The sample includes approximately 120,000 clones, approximately 85% of them seen just once. Sequencing input: PBMCs. The receptor set was obtained from a woman under 40 in good health and CMV-seropositive. CDR3s include the opening cysteine and the closing phenylalanine or tryptophan. The order of the fields is V gene, J gene, D gene, clone size, CDR3 protein, CDR3 DNA. D genes are given only for firm matches. The size entry is marked missing in some rows and otherwise reads once, few, many or a size class.

TRBV18	TRBJ2-7	.	.	CASSPEGQGPYEQYF	TGTGCCAGCTCACCTGAGGGGCAGGGGCCCTACGAGCAGTACTTC
TRBV7-3	TRBJ2-1	TRBD2	.	CASSFHLAGYNEQFF	TGTGCCAGCAGCTTTCACCTAGCGGGCTACAATGAGCAGTTCTTC
TRBV5-1	TRBJ1-1	TRBD1	.	CASKGQGGTEAFF	TGCGCCAGCAAGGGACAGGGGGGTACTGAAGCTTTCTTT
TRBV7-6	TRBJ2-3	TRBD2	once	CASSRTSGSWDTQYF	TGTGCCAGCAGCCGGACTAGCGGGAGTTGGGATACGCAGTATTTT
TRBV5-6	TRBJ2-5	.	.	CASSWGQTGPETQYF	TGTGCCAGCAGCTGGGGACAAACGGGGCCAGAGACCCAGTACTTC
TRBV30	TRBJ2-7	.	.	CAWSASRTYEQYF	TGTGCCTGGAGTGCCTCTAGGACCTACGAGCAGTACTTC
TRBV5-8	TRBJ2-3	TRBD1	.	CASGLGQWMDTQYF	TGTGCCAGCGGCTTGGGACAGTGGATGGATACGCAGTATTTT
TRBV28	TRBJ2-7	.	.	CASSLGGSYEQYF	TGTGCCAGCAGTTTGGGGGGTTCCTACGAGCAGTACTTC
TRBV19	TRBJ2-1	.	.	CASSIGQYNEQFF	TGTGCCAGTAGTATAGGCCAGTACAATGAGCAGTTCTTC
TRBV9	TRBJ1-6	TRBD1	.	CASSAPDRGDSPLHF	TGTGCCAGCAGCGCCCCGGACAGGGGGGATTCACCCCTCCACTTT
TRBV5-4	TRBJ1-4	.	.	CASSATGSNNEKLFF	TGTGCCAGCAGCGCCACAGGGTCCAACAATGAAAAACTGTTTTTT
TRBV11-2	TRBJ2-5	.	.	CASSLDPLRGETQYF	TGTGCCAGCAGCTTAGATCCCCTCAGAGGGGAGACCCAGTACTTC
TRBV4-1	TRBJ2-3	.	.	CASSQEVVEKQYF	TGCGCCAGCAGCCAAGAAGTAGTAGAAAAGCAGTATTTT
TRBV5-1	TRBJ1-1	TRBD1	.	CASRWDRGNTEAFF	TGCGCCAGCAGGTGGGACAGGGGGAACACTGAAGCTTTCTTT
TRBV30	TRBJ1-2	.	.	CAWSRGGADGYTF	TGTGCCTGGAGTCGTGGGGGCGCGGATGGCTACACCTTC
TRBV2	TRBJ1-4	.	.	CASPGVGEKLFF	TGTGCCAGCCCCGGGGTAGGGGAAAAACTGTTTTTT
TRBV11-2	TRBJ2-3	.	.	CASSLRVAGAYTDTQYF	TGTGCCAGCAGCTTAAGGGTGGCGGGGGCTTACACAGATACGCAGTATTTT
TRBV28	TRBJ2-3	.	.	CASSLSGATDTQYF	TGTGCCAGCAGTTTAAGCGGAGCCACAGATACGCAGTATTTT
TRBV10-3	TRBJ1-5	.	.	CAISEGGPYSNQPQHF	TGTGCCATCAGTGAGGGGGGCCCATATAGCAATCAGCCCCAGCATTTT
TRBV7-2	TRBJ2-1	TRBD2	.	CASSFSGSVEEQFF	TGTGCCAGCAGCTTTAGCGGGAGTGTAGAGGAGCAGTTCTTC
TRBV18	TRBJ2-5	TRBD2	.	CASSPLPRLAGGQETQYF	TGTGCCAGCTCCCCCCTACCCCGACTAGCGGGGGGGCAAGAGACCCAGTACTTC
TRBV30	TRBJ2-2	.	.	CARQANTGELFF	TGTGCCCGGCAGGCGAACACCGGGGAGCTGTTTTTT
TRBV5-1	TRBJ2-5	.	.	CASSLGLQETQYF	TGCGCCAGCAGCTTGGGACTTCAAGAGACCCAGTACTTC
TRBV29-1	TRBJ2-5	.	.	CSVLQGEETQYF	TGCAGCGTTTTACAGGGAGAAGAGACCCAGTACTTC
TRBV6-5	TRBJ1-2	TRBD1	.	CASSSLTGNGYTF	TGTGCCAGCAGTTCACTGACAGGGAATGGCTACACCTTC
TRBV5-8	TRBJ1-4	.	.	CASSLNYWGGKLFF	TGTGCCAGCAGCTTGAATTACTGGGGGGGAAAACTGTTTTTT
TRBV7-8	TRBJ1-2	.	.	CASSLDRGGYTF	TGTGCCAGCAGCTTAGATCGGGGAGGCTACACCTTC
TRBV30	TRBJ1-1	.	.	CAWTVNTEAFF	TGTGCCTGGACAGTGAACACTGAAGCTTTCTTT
TRBV7-9	TRBJ2-3	.	once	CASSLVAALLHTQYF	TGTGCCAGCAGCTTAGTGGCGGCCCTCCTGCATACGCAGTATTTT
TRBV5-4	TRBJ1-5	TRBD1	once	CASSLGGTGSYQPQHF	TGTGCCAGCAGCTTGGGTGGGACAGGGTCCTATCAGCCCCAGCATTTT
TRBV5-1	TRBJ2-2	TRBD2	once	CASSPSGRANTGELFF	TGCGCCAGCAGCCCTAGCGGGAGGGCGAACACCGGGGAGCTGTTTTTT
TRBV15	TRBJ1-3	.	.	CATSRDRNTIYF	TGTGCCACCAGCAGAGACAGAAACACCATATATTTT
TRBV19	TRBJ1-1	.	once	CASTLTENTEAFF	TGTGCCAGTACCTTGACAGAAAACACTGAAGCTTTCTTT
TRBV11-2	TRBJ2-7	.	once	CASSLVGGNEQYF	TGTGCCAGCAGCTTAGTGGGGGGAAACGAGCAGTACTTC
TRBV2	TRBJ2-7	.	.	CASSLDISYEQYF	TGTGCCAGCAGTTTAGACATCTCCTACGAGCAGTACTTC
TRBV30	TRBJ2-7	TRBD2	few	CAWSSSGYEQYF	TGTGCCTGGAGCTCTAGCGGATACGAGCAGTACTTC
TRBV4-2	TRBJ2-5	TRBD2	.	CASSQSSIGGETQYF	TGTGCCAGCAGCCAATCGTCTATCGGGGGGGAGACCCAGTACTTC
TRBV5-4	TRBJ2-5	TRBD1	.	CASSSGTGGVMETQYF	TGTGCCAGCAGCTCCGGGACAGGAGGAGTTATGGAGACCCAGTACTTC
TRBV28	TRBJ1-1	.	.	CASSLPQVRGEAFF	TGTGCCAGCAGTTTACCACAAGTCCGGGGTGAAGCTTTCTTT
TRBV5-1	TRBJ2-2	.	.	CASSLAQALTGELFF	TGCGCCAGCAGCTTGGCCCAGGCTCTCACCGGGGAGCTGTTTTTT
TRBV29-1	TRBJ1-2	.	.	CSVTGTWGYTF	TGCAGCGTTACAGGGACGTGGGGCTACACCTTC
TRBV9	TRBJ1-1	TRBD1	.	CAGSVGGGDNTEAFF	TGTGCCGGCAGCGTAGGGGGCGGGGACAACACTGAAGCTTTCTTT
TRBV27	TRBJ2-3	TRBD2	.	CASSSGRVTQYF	TGTGCCAGCAGTAGCGGGAGGGTTACGCAGTATTTT
TRBV5-5	TRBJ2-7	TRBD2	.	CASSGTSGGASYEQYF	TGTGCCAGCAGCGGAACTAGCGGGGGGGCCTCCTACGAGCAGTACTTC
TRBV9	TRBJ2-1	.	few	CASSGPGVHYNEQFF	TGTGCCAGCAGCGGCCCAGGGGTTCACTACAATGAGCAGTTCTTC
TRBV28	TRBJ2-2	.	once	CGSGNTGELFF	TGTGGTAGCGGGAACACCGGGGAGCTGTTTTTT
TRBV7-9	TRBJ1-3	TRBD1	.	CASSPDRAGQNTIYF	TGTGCCAGCAGTCCCGACAGGGCTGGGCAAAACACCATATATTTT
TRBV30	TRBJ1-2	.	.	CAWSGTVDGYTF	TGTGCCTGGAGTGGAACAGTTGATGGCTACACCTTC
TRBV7-9	TRBJ2-5	.	.	CASSLAASWETQYF	TGTGCCAGCAGCTTAGCAGCTAGCTGGGAGACCCAGTACTTC
TRBV28	TRBJ2-5	TRBD2	.	CASSLSGAGLQETQYF	TGTGCCAGCAGTTTAAGCGGGGCGGGACTCCAAGAGACCCAGTACTTC
TRBV7-3	TRBJ2-5	TRBD1	.	CASSFGQGETQYF	TGTGCCAGCAGCTTCGGACAGGGAGAGACCCAGTACTTC
TRBV9	TRBJ1-1	TRBD1	.	CASSLDRVNTEAFF	TGTGCCAGCAGCTTGGACAGGGTGAACACTGAAGCTTTCTTT
TRBV7-6	TRBJ2-1	TRBD2	.	CASSLRSGGASNEQFF	TGTGCCAGCAGCTTACGTAGCGGGGGGGCTAGTAATGAGCAGTTCTTC